The 23 T cell receptor beta chains reported below all come from one sample, sequenced in a study of OX40 agonist ivuxolimab in advanced cancers. Profiling relied on immunoSEQ multiplex PCR, and the TCRdb table lists in-frame clones only, not all of them. The data contain 25,000 to 30,000 clones, roughly 84% of them singletons. The sequencing used CD4+ or CD8+ T cells sorted from blood, collected in a trial of the OX40 agonist ivuxolimab. These receptors originate from an adult with an advanced solid tumor such as melanoma, head and neck, liver or kidney cancer.

The chain joins TRBV18 to TRBJ1-4; the D is unclear. V was shortened by 5 bases and J by 6 bases, with 22 bases between the two germline ends. The length of the CDR3 is 17 residues. CDR1 KGHSH and CDR2 LQKENI come from the germline V gene. CDR3 amino acids: CASSENSLLTDDEKLFF. CDR3 coding DNA: TGTGCCAGCTCAGAGAACAGCCTTCTAACGGACGATGAAAAACTGTTTTTT.

Comments on this clone: The same CDR3 arises from other DNA sequences in this sample as well. CDR3 nucleotide sequence: TGTGCCAGCAGTTACTCGACCGGGGAGCTGTTTTTT. Protein: CASSYSTGELFF. This chain links TRBV6-5 with TRBJ2-2; unclear D gene. This CDR3 is 12 amino acids long. Looked up from germline, CDR1 is MNHEY and CDR2 is SVGAGI. Trimming pared 0 bases from V and 5 bases from J, leaving 1 base between.

The V and J genes are TRBV5-1 and TRBJ1-1; D may be TRBD1 (5 bases). The CDR3 is made up of 14 amino acids. Germline assignment: CDR1 SGHRS and CDR2 YFSETQ. V was pared by 0 bases and J by 5 bases, with 11 bases between. CDR3 coding DNA: TGCGCCAGCAGCTTGGTTCGGGGCGGGACTGAAGCTTTCTTT. Translating it yields CASSLVRGGTEAFF.

This chain's CDR3 is CASSSRTGETQYF. The CDR3 DNA is TGTGCCAGCAGCTCCAGGACAGGGGAGACCCAGTACTTC. This chain joins TRBV11-3 and TRBJ2-5; 8 bases match TRBD1. Germline V gene data show CDR1 as SGHNT and CDR2 as YENEEA. With 4 bases clipped from V and 5 bases from J, the junction kept 3 bases outside the gene matches. The CDR3 sequence is 13 residues long.

The chain combines TRBV5-1 with TRBJ2-1, with TRBD2 matching over 13 bases. The V gene's germline CDR1 is SGHRS and CDR2 YFSETQ. V shed 2 bases and J 6 bases; nucleotides not matched to a gene: 2. This CDR3 region has 15 residues. The CDR3 here is CASSFTSGRANEQFF. CDR3 nucleotide sequence: TGCGCCAGCAGCTTTACTAGCGGGAGGGCCAATGAGCAGTTCTTC. Combining the CDR3 with reference TRBV5-1 and TRBJ2-1 gives the whole variable domain KAGVTQTPRYLIKTRGQQVTLSCSPISGHRSVSWYQQTPGQGLQFLFEYFSETQRNKGNFPGRFSGRQFSNSRSEMNVSTLELGDSALYLCASSFTSGRANEQFFGPGTRLTVL.

The gene calls are TRBV29-1 and TRBJ1-2; D might be TRBD1 (6 bases). Germline V CDR1 and CDR2: SQVTM, ANQGSEA. The CDR3 contains 13 residues. The CDR3 sequence: CSLSQGELYGYTF. CDR3 sequence (DNA): TGCAGTTTATCACAGGGCGAACTTTATGGCTACACCTTC. The variable domain in full, completed from reference TRBV29-1 and TRBJ1-2, reads SAVISQKPSRDICQRGTSLTIQCQVDSQVTMMFWYRQQPGQSLTLIATANQGSEATYESGFVIDKFPISRPNLTFSTLTVSNMSPEDSSIYLCSLSQGELYGYTFGSGTRLTVV.

The rearrangement joins TRBV7-9 to TRBJ2-7; possibly TRBD2 for D (6 bases). CDR3 length: 16 residues. CDR1 and CDR2 (germline): SEHNR, FQNEAQ (reference sequence). With 3 bases removed from V and 2 bases from J, the gap between germline ends came to 17 bases. The CDR3 loop is CASSLGAGLLAYEQYF. CDR3 DNA sequence: TGTGCCAGCAGCTTGGGCGCGGGACTGCTAGCCTACGAGCAGTACTTC.

The chain has TRBV11-2 and TRBJ2-7, with D unclear. The CDR3 is 12 amino acids. Trimming took 1 base from V and 1 from J, leaving 2 bases between them. Germline values: CDR1 SGHAT, CDR2 FQNNGV. CDR3 sequence reads: CASSLGSYEQYF. The CDR3 nucleotides are TGTGCCAGCAGCTTAGGGTCCTACGAGCAGTACTTC.

The chain uses TRBV4-1 and TRBJ1-1; maybe TRBD1 (6 bases). This CDR3 contains 16 residues. CDR1 MGHRA and CDR2 YSYEKL come from the germline V gene. V was shortened by 4 bases and J by 0 bases, with 15 bases between the two germline ends. The CDR3 DNA follows: TGCGCCAGCAGCCTGGAGGTGGGACACTTGAACACTGAAGCTTTCTTT. It specifies CASSLEVGHLNTEAFF.

The rearrangement uses TRBV4-1 and TRBJ1-5; D not resolved. The CDR3 runs 14 residues. Germline V lookup: CDR1 MGHRA, CDR2 YSYEKL. V lost 4 bases and J lost 6, with 13 bases in between. The CDR3 is CASSLSSTGQPQHF. Here the CDR3 DNA reads TGCGCCAGCAGCCTGTCGAGTACGGGTCAGCCCCAGCATTTT.

V and J are TRBV5-5 and TRBJ2-1; 9 nucleotides line up with TRBD1. Germline values: CDR1 SGHKS, CDR2 YYEKEE (reference sequence). J lost 7 bases, V lost 4 bases, and 6 bases had no gene match. The CDR3 length is 14 residues. The CDR3 bases are TGTGCCAGCAGCCCGGACAGGGGTAGGAATGAGCAGTTCTTC. This sequence encodes CASSPDRGRNEQFF.

The genes are TRBV7-9 and TRBJ1-5; D perhaps matches TRBD1 (6 bases). The CDR3 length is 14 residues. Trimming shortened V by 5 bases and J by 11 bases, and 19 bases separated the two germline ends. Germline values: CDR1 SEHNR, CDR2 FQNEAQ (reference sequence). The CDR3 DNA is TGTGCCAGCAGCGCAGGGACACCCCAAGTGGCCCAGCATTTT. Residues: CASSAGTPQVAQHF. Full variable domain (rest looked up from reference TRBV7-9 and TRBJ1-5): DTGVSQNPRHKITKRGQNVTFRCDPISEHNRLYWYRQTLGQGPEFLTYFQNEAQLEKSRLLSDRFSAERPKGSFSTLEIQRTEQGDSAMYLCASSAGTPQVAQHFGDGTRLSIL.

This sequence joins TRBV4-1 and TRBJ1-1, with a possible D match to TRBD1 (5 bases). V lost 5 bases to trimming and J lost 1 base, with 8 bases between them. The germline CDR1 and CDR2 sequences are MGHRA and YSYEKL. The CDR3 contains 13 residues. CDR3 region: CASSYTGNTEAFF. The CDR3 nucleotides read TGCGCCAGCAGCTATACAGGGAACACTGAAGCTTTCTTT.

The rearrangement joins TRBV18 to TRBJ2-6; D uncertain. The ends were cut back, 3 bases at V and 4 bases at J, with 13 bases in the middle. This CDR3 region has 16 residues. The germline V gene has CDR1 KGHSH and CDR2 LQKENI. CDR3 amino acids: CASSPPRDGGANVLTF. The CDR3 nucleotides are TGTGCCAGCTCACCCCCCCGCGATGGCGGGGCCAACGTCCTGACTTTC.

Of note for this clone: Mismatch with germline at one junction end may stem from a read error. The V gene is TRBV2, the J gene TRBJ2-7, with a weak D call TRBD1 (6 bases). The CDR3 sequence is 13 residues long. Looked up from germline, CDR1 is SNHLY and CDR2 is FYNNEI. CDR3 loop: CAILGATSSEQYF. The DNA for the CDR3 is TGTGCCATACTGGGGGCGACCTCCTCCGAGCAGTACTTC.

The gene calls are TRBV15 and TRBJ2-1; D gene ambiguous. Germline V gene data show CDR1 as LNHNV and CDR2 as YYDKDF (reference sequence). This CDR3 region has 11 residues. Trimming stripped 9 bases from V and 3 bases from J, with 6 bases between. This CDR3 reads CATGIYNEQFF. The CDR3 DNA reads TGTGCCACAGGGATCTACAATGAGCAGTTCTTC.

The rearrangement uses TRBV4-1 and TRBJ2-3; D call uncertain. Germline CDR1 and CDR2: MGHRA and YSYEKL. This CDR3 contains 15 residues. Trimming took 0 bases from V and 0 from J, leaving 7 bases between them. The CDR3 is CASSQDSPSTDTQYF. The CDR3 nucleotides are TGCGCCAGCAGCCAAGATTCGCCTAGCACAGATACGCAGTATTTT.

The genes are TRBV19 and TRBJ1-2; the D is unclear. V was cut by 4 bases and J by 8 bases, with 14 bases left in between. CDR1 and CDR2 (germline): LNHDA, SQIVND (reference sequence). The CDR3 contains 13 residues. The CDR3 spells CASSTGTLWGYTF. The CDR3 nucleotides read TGTGCCAGTAGTACCGGAACTCTCTGGGGCTACACCTTC.

The V and J genes are TRBV6-5 and TRBJ1-6; no reliable D call. There are 14 residues in the CDR3. V lost 0 bases and J lost 8, with 8 bases in between. Per the germline V gene, CDR1 is MNHEY and CDR2 is SVGAGI. The CDR3 is CASSYSAADSPLHF. Written as DNA, the CDR3 is TGTGCCAGCAGTTACTCGGCGGCTGATTCACCCCTCCACTTT.

The chain uses TRBV7-6 and TRBJ2-2; no reliable D call. Germline V gives CDR1 SGHVS, CDR2 FNYEAQ. This CDR3 comprises 14 residues. The V end was cut by 1 base, the J end by 0 bases, with 3 bases between. The CDR3 sequence is CASSLDANTGELFF. CDR3 bases: TGTGCCAGCAGCTTAGACGCGAACACCGGGGAGCTGTTTTTT.

The chain carries TRBV9 and TRBJ1-1, with D hard to call. Germline V lookup: CDR1 SGDLS, CDR2 YYNGEE. V was pared by 0 bases and J by 0 bases, with 3 bases between. There are 13 residues in the CDR3. The CDR3 nucleotides read TGTGCCAGCAGCGTAGGAATGAACACTGAAGCTTTCTTT. It codes for CASSVGMNTEAFF.

The gene calls are TRBV7-6 and TRBJ2-1, with D perhaps matching TRBD1 or TRBD2 (5 bases each). The germline V gene encodes CDR1 SGHVS and CDR2 FNYEAQ. The V and J ends lost 5 bases and 2 bases respectively, with 16 bases between them. The CDR3 totals 16 residues. The CDR3 loop reads CASSPGVGRAYNEQFF. The CDR3 nucleotides are TGTGCCAGCAGCCCCGGGGTGGGGCGGGCCTACAATGAGCAGTTCTTC. The full variable domain, with the rest looked up from reference TRBV7-6 and TRBJ2-1, is GAGVSQSPRYKVTKRGQDVALRCDPISGHVSLYWYRQALGQGPEFLTYFNYEAQQDKSGLPNDRFSAERPEGSISTLTIQRTEQRDSAMYRCASSPGVGRAYNEQFFGPGTRLTVL.

The rearrangement uses TRBV28 and TRBJ1-4; 8 bases agree with TRBD1. The germline V gene has CDR1 MDHEN and CDR2 SYDVKM. The CDR3 is 13 amino acids. J lost 8 bases, V lost 5 bases, and 4 bases had no gene match. Here the CDR3 DNA reads TGTGCCAGCAGTCTAGACAGGGGAGAAAAACTGTTTTTT. Translation gives CASSLDRGEKLFF.